The 21 T cell receptor beta chains presented below share a single source sample, sequenced in a study of T-cell reconstitution after alpha-beta-depleted transplantation in children. Unique molecular identifiers tagged the TCRbeta library. TCRdb re-called the PCR reads with MiXCR, one entry per CDR3 protein. The repertoire holds 90,000 to 100,000 distinct CDR3 sequences, with less than 15% as singletons. The source material was PBMCs from the stem cell graft donor, sampled from the stem cell graft. These receptors were taken from a human donor who donated a stem cell graft to a child with inherited bone marrow failure.

This clonotype was recorded many times. V gene TRBV20-1 combines with J gene TRBJ2-1, with 10 bases fitting TRBD2. This CDR3 is built from 16 residues. The J segment lost 2 bases and the V segment lost 5 bases, leaving 9 bases of the junction unmatched. Germline V gene data show CDR1 as DFQATT and CDR2 as SNEGSKA (reference sequence). The CDR3, as DNA: TGCAGTGCTGTAACACCTAGCGGGAGAACCTACAATGAGCAGTTCTTC. Amino acid sequence: CSAVTPSGRTYNEQFF.

The rearrangement joins TRBV5-1 to TRBJ1-1; 7 bases are a match to TRBD1. There are 16 residues in the CDR3. CDR1 SGHRS and CDR2 YFSETQ come from the germline V gene. The trim removed 3 bases at V and 7 bases at J, leaving 15 bases unmatched. The CDR3 nucleotides read TGCGCCAGCAGCTGGGGGATGGACAGGTCAGCCGGTGAAGCTTTCTTT. The encoded protein is CASSWGMDRSAGEAFF.

In this sample, this clonotype turned up many times. This rearrangement joins TRBV25-1 to TRBJ1-2, with D perhaps matching TRBD1 (5 bases). There are 15 residues in the CDR3. From germline, CDR1 is MGHDK and CDR2 SYGVNS. V shed 1 base and J shed 8 bases, with 17 bases lying between them. CDR3 region: CASSEFTSGAEGYTF. In DNA form, the CDR3 reads TGTGCCAGCAGTGAATTCACCAGCGGGGCGGAAGGCTACACCTTC.

This clonotype has at least ten counts. The gene calls are TRBV18 and TRBJ2-1; 9 bases fit TRBD2. Germline V CDR1 and CDR2: KGHSH, LQKENI. This CDR3 comprises 16 residues. V lost 3 bases, J lost 0 bases, and 3 bases stayed unmatched. The CDR3 loop is CASSPVSGSSYNEQFF. For the CDR3, the DNA is TGTGCCAGCTCACCGGTTAGCGGGAGCTCCTACAATGAGCAGTTCTTC.

This clonotype was counted ten times or more. The J gene is TRBJ2-1, the V gene TRBV7-2; TRBD2 matches 8 bases. With 2 bases clipped from V and 5 bases from J, the junction kept 5 bases outside the gene matches. This CDR3 spans 15 amino acids. CDR1 is SGHTA and CDR2 is FQGNSA in the germline V gene. This CDR3 is CASSLMGLGNNEQFF. CDR3 nucleotides: TGTGCCAGCAGCTTAATGGGACTAGGGAACAATGAGCAGTTCTTC.

DNA for the CDR3: TGCAGCGCCACGACAGGCACAGATACGCAGTATTTT. Translating it yields CSATTGTDTQYF. The V call is TRBV29-1, the J call TRBJ2-3, with D possibly TRBD1 on 5 matching bases. V lost 7 bases, J lost 1 base, and 9 bases lay in between. From germline, CDR1 is SQVTM and CDR2 ANQGSEA. The CDR3 has 12 residues.

This clonotype was found many times. V usage is TRBV28 and J usage is TRBJ2-2; no reliable D call. Trimming cost V 5 bases and J 0 bases, with 16 bases left between them. Per germline, CDR1 MDHEN and CDR2 SYDVKM. The CDR3 has 17 residues. The CDR3 sequence: CASSVTAPTTNTGELFF. The CDR3 DNA sequence: TGTGCCAGCAGTGTCACAGCCCCTACCACGAACACCGGGGAGCTGTTTTTT.

This clonotype was found a few times. The chain is built from TRBV20-1 and TRBJ2-1; a possible D gene is TRBD1 (6 bases). The CDR3 is 16 residues long. Trimming took off 2 bases at V and 5 bases at J, with 19 bases between the two ends. CDR1 and CDR2 (germline): DFQATT, SNEGSKA (reference sequence). The CDR3 loop is CSARKFGGLKHNEQFF. CDR3 nucleotides: TGCAGTGCTAGAAAATTTGGGGGCCTTAAACACAATGAGCAGTTCTTC.

Many counts were recorded for this clonotype. The rearrangement links TRBV2 to TRBJ2-7, with 9 bases fitting TRBD1. The CDR3 runs to 14 residues. Germline V gene sequence: CDR1 SNHLY, CDR2 FYNNEI. V lost 3 bases, J lost 5 bases, and 5 bases stayed unmatched. The chain's CDR3 is CASSEGTGIDEQYF. In DNA form, the CDR3 reads TGTGCCAGCAGTGAGGGGACAGGGATCGACGAGCAGTACTTC.

This clonotype was detected ten times or more. This chain joins TRBV5-1 and TRBJ1-1; 8 bases line up with TRBD1. Germline CDR1 SGHRS, CDR2 YFSETQ. The CDR3 runs 17 residues. Trimming took 1 base from V and 1 from J; bases not matched to a gene: 9. CDR3 sequence (DNA): TGCGCCAGCAGCTTGTTCCAGGGGGCGATGGGGAACACTGAAGCTTTCTTT. Encoded protein: CASSLFQGAMGNTEAFF.

This clonotype has ten or more counts. This chain joins TRBV7-9 and TRBJ2-6; D call uncertain. The germline gives CDR1 SEHNR, CDR2 FQNEAQ (reference sequence). The length of the CDR3 is 17 residues. Trimming left V 5 bases short and J 0 bases short, with 14 bases between. The CDR3 spells CASSAFGPTSGANVLTF. In nucleotides, the CDR3 is TGTGCCAGCAGCGCCTTCGGGCCGACCTCTGGGGCCAACGTCCTGACTTTC. Looking up the rest from reference TRBV7-9 and TRBJ2-6 gives the full variable domain: DTGVSQNPRHKITKRGQNVTFRCDPISEHNRLYWYRQTLGQGPEFLTYFQNEAQLEKSRLLSDRFSAERPKGSFSTLEIQRTEQGDSAMYLCASSAFGPTSGANVLTFGAGSRLTVL.

This clonotype has at least ten counts. V usage is TRBV7-6 and J usage is TRBJ2-5, with D perhaps TRBD1 (6 bases). V dropped 4 bases and J dropped 3 bases, with 15 bases sitting between them. Germline CDR1 SGHVS, CDR2 FNYEAQ. CDR3 size: 15 residues. CDR3 sequence (DNA): TGTGCCAGCAGCTCAGACAGGCGAATCGAAGAGACCCAGTACTTC. Translating it yields CASSSDRRIEETQYF.

This clonotype was counted many times. This chain uses TRBV5-1 with TRBJ2-5, with D perhaps matching TRBD1 (6 bases). The ends were cut back, 0 bases at V and 5 bases at J, with 11 bases in the middle. Per the germline V gene, CDR1 is SGHRS and CDR2 is YFSETQ. The CDR3 totals 14 residues. The DNA of the CDR3 is TGCGCCAGCAGCTTGGTCTCAGGGGTTGAGACCCAGTACTTC. It encodes CASSLVSGVETQYF.

This clonotype was seen many times. The chain carries TRBV10-3 and TRBJ2-1; no clear D. The CDR3 totals 14 residues. CDR1 is ENHRY and CDR2 is SYGVKD in the germline V gene. The V end was cut by 5 bases, the J end by 2 bases, with 10 bases between. The CDR3: CAISIGPTYNEQFF. The CDR3 DNA reads TGTGCCATCAGTATCGGGCCAACCTACAATGAGCAGTTCTTC.

This clonotype was seen many times. The chain combines TRBV4-3 with TRBJ2-7; TRBD1 matches 11 bases. The CDR3 loop spans 15 amino acids. The trim removed 3 bases at V and 7 bases at J, leaving 8 bases unmatched. The V gene's germline CDR1 is LGHNA and CDR2 YSLEER. The CDR3, as DNA: TGCGCCAGCAGCCAGGCCGGACAGGGGGCAAGGGAGCAGTACTTC. Amino acids: CASSQAGQGAREQYF.

The sample holds many counts of this clonotype. This chain uses TRBV12-3 or TRBV12-4 with TRBJ1-5, with D perhaps TRBD1 (5 bases). CDR3 length: 16 amino acids. Trimming took 6 bases from V and 2 from J, leaving 17 bases between them. CDR3 sequence reads: CASSPPHGGGNQPQHF. The DNA of the CDR3 is TGTGCCAGCAGCCCCCCACATGGGGGTGGCAATCAGCCCCAGCATTTT.

This clonotype occurred many times. This chain connects TRBV7-2 to TRBJ2-3; a weak D match, TRBD2 (6 bases). The ends were cut back, 5 bases at V and 10 bases at J, with 16 bases in the middle. Per germline, CDR1 SGHTA and CDR2 FQGNSA. The CDR3 is made up of 13 amino acids. The CDR3 region has the DNA TGTGCCAGCAGCCCGACTAGAGCAGCTGCGCAGTATTTT. Protein: CASSPTRAAAQYF.

A few counts support this clonotype. The chain is built from TRBV19 and TRBJ1-4; TRBD1 is a possible D gene (6 bases). The germline V gene encodes CDR1 LNHDA and CDR2 SQIVND (reference sequence). V was shortened by 8 bases and J by 3 bases, with 16 bases between the two germline ends. The CDR3 totals 15 residues. The DNA for the CDR3 is TGTGCCAGTCGCACCTCCAGGGGCCCTAATGAAAAACTGTTTTTT. It codes for CASRTSRGPNEKLFF.

The chain links TRBV5-1 to TRBJ1-4; 10 nucleotides agree with TRBD1. There are 14 residues in the CDR3. V shed 4 bases, J shed 8 bases, and the junction held 5 bases outside the gene matches. The germline V gene encodes CDR1 SGHRS and CDR2 YFSETQ. CDR3 DNA sequence: TGCGCCAGCAGCGCCAGGACAGGGGGGGAAAAACTGTTTTTT. Translation gives CASSARTGGEKLFF.

The sample holds many counts of this clonotype. This chain connects TRBV6-1 to TRBJ1-6, with D tentatively TRBD1 (5 bases). The CDR3 consists of 13 residues. The germline V gene encodes CDR1 MNHNS and CDR2 SASEGT. The CDR3 protein is CAAKQGLNSPLHF. The DNA for the CDR3 is TGTGCAGCCAAGCAGGGACTAAATTCACCCCTCCACTTT.

This clonotype was observed a handful of times. V gene TRBV28 combines with J gene TRBJ2-3; 12 positions match TRBD2. The ends lost 7 bases at V and 6 bases at J; junction bases unmatched: 11. Germline CDR1 MDHEN, CDR2 SYDVKM. The CDR3 extends over 16 amino acids. The CDR3 loop reads CASNILAGGGGDTQYF. The DNA of the CDR3 is TGTGCCAGCAACATACTAGCGGGAGGCGGAGGGGATACGCAGTATTTT.